Following are 18 T cell receptor beta chains from one sample sequenced in a study of technical replicates of blood from several donors. Repertoires were generated with immunoSEQ multiplex PCR, while TCRdb's copy carries only in-frame clones and drops some. The sample records over 85,000 clones, less than 96% being singletons. Material: T cells isolated from PBMCs. The receptors stem from a human donor in good health.

The chain has TRBV27 and TRBJ2-1, with D possibly being TRBD2 (6 bases). The V gene's germline CDR1 is MNHEY and CDR2 SMNVEV (reference sequence). The CDR3 loop spans 15 amino acids. Trimming took off 1 base at V and 5 bases at J, with 12 bases between the two ends. In nucleotides, the CDR3 is TGTGCCAGCAGTTTATTCCGACTAGGTGACAATGAGCAGTTCTTC. Protein product: CASSLFRLGDNEQFF.

The V gene is TRBV5-1, the J gene TRBJ2-7; 9 bases align to TRBD1. Looked up from germline, CDR1 is SGHRS and CDR2 is YFSETQ. The trim removed 7 bases at V and 2 bases at J, leaving 1 base unmatched. The CDR3 covers 12 residues. The CDR3 here is CASRQGAYEQYF. The CDR3 DNA is TGCGCCAGCCGACAGGGGGCCTACGAGCAGTACTTC.

This chain joins TRBV6-5 and TRBJ2-5; 9 nucleotides match TRBD2. The CDR3 is made up of 15 amino acids. Germline V gives CDR1 MNHEY, CDR2 SVGAGI. Trimming cost V 4 bases and J 2 bases; bases outside gene matches: 5. CDR3 DNA sequence: TGTGCCAGCAGTTCCAGCGGGGGGAGGCAAGAGACCCAGTACTTC. Translated, it gives CASSSSGGRQETQYF.

The rearrangement uses TRBV30 and TRBJ1-4, with D possibly being TRBD1 (6 bases). The CDR3 extends over 13 amino acids. Per germline, CDR1 GTSNPN and CDR2 SVGIG (reference sequence). V dropped 1 base and J dropped 4 bases, with 7 bases sitting between them. CDR3 in DNA: TGTGCCTGGAGTGAAGGGGGTAATGAAAAACTGTTTTTT. This sequence encodes CAWSEGGNEKLFF.

This clone was detected once. The V and J genes are TRBV9 and TRBJ1-2, with D unresolved. The germline CDR1 and CDR2 sequences are SGDLS and YYNGEE. The CDR3 is made up of 12 amino acids. The ends were cut back, 2 bases at V and 8 bases at J, with 10 bases in the middle. CDR3 sequence reads: CASSVGVGGYTF. CDR3 coding DNA: TGTGCCAGCAGCGTGGGAGTAGGGGGCTACACCTTC.

The chain carries TRBV5-1 and TRBJ2-3; 7 nucleotides line up with TRBD2. CDR3 size: 15 residues. Germline V gene sequence: CDR1 SGHRS, CDR2 YFSETQ. V dropped 5 bases and J dropped 2; count of bases not matched to a gene: 8. The CDR3 region is CASRNSGSNTDTQYF. The DNA of the CDR3 is TGCGCCAGCAGGAATAGCGGGTCGAACACAGATACGCAGTATTTT.

The rearrangement joins TRBV30 to TRBJ2-2, with D hard to call. Trimming took off 7 bases at V and 4 bases at J, with 13 bases between the two ends. The CDR3 sequence is 13 residues long. The germline V gene encodes CDR1 GTSNPN and CDR2 SVGIG (reference sequence). CDR3 nucleotide sequence: TGTGCCTCCGCCTTACTTATCACCGGGGAGCTGTTTTTT. Encoded protein: CASALLITGELFF.

The chain is built from TRBV30 and TRBJ2-2, with TRBD1 identical over 7 bases. Germline CDR1 is GTSNPN and CDR2 is SVGIG (reference sequence). The V gene end was trimmed by 0 bases and the J gene end by 5 bases; junction bases not matched to a gene: 3. This CDR3 has 14 amino acids. The CDR3 nucleotides read TGTGCCTGGAGTGTGGGGACAGTAACCGGGGAGCTGTTTTTT. It encodes CAWSVGTVTGELFF. Full variable domain (remainder filled in from reference TRBV30 and TRBJ2-2): SQTIHQWPATLVQPVGSPLSLECTVEGTSNPNLYWYRQAAGRGLQLLFYSVGIGQISSEVPQNLSASRPQDRQFILSSKKLLLSDSGFYLCAWSVGTVTGELFFGEGSRLTVL.

The sample holds one count of this clone. The J gene is TRBJ2-7, the V gene TRBV19; 10 bases match TRBD2. CDR3 length: 17 residues. Germline-derived CDR1 and CDR2 are LNHDA and SQIVND (reference sequence). The V gene end was trimmed by 3 bases and the J gene end by 6 bases; junction bases not matched to a gene: 14. CDR3 bases: TGTGCCAGTAGTATCCTAGCGGGAGACGACAGAGGGGCCGAGCAGTACTTC. It specifies CASSILAGDDRGAEQYF.

V and J are TRBV28 and TRBJ2-1; 7 bases match TRBD2. V shed 10 bases, J shed 5 bases, and the junction held 11 bases outside the gene matches. CDR1 and CDR2 (germline): MDHEN, SYDVKM. The CDR3 is 14 residues long. In DNA, the CDR3 is TGTGCCACCACAAAAAGCGGGAACCACAATGAGCAGTTCTTC. This sequence encodes CATTKSGNHNEQFF. The variable domain in full, completed from reference TRBV28 and TRBJ2-1, reads DVKVTQSSRYLVKRTGEKVFLECVQDMDHENMFWYRQDPGLGLRLIYFSYDVKMKEKGDIPEGYSVSREKKERFSLILESASTNQTSMYLCATTKSGNHNEQFFGPGTRLTVL.

The rearrangement links TRBV9 to TRBJ1-2; 8 bases are a match to TRBD1. Trimming cost V 6 bases and J 2 bases; bases outside gene matches: 9. This CDR3 comprises 15 residues. The germline V gene has CDR1 SGDLS and CDR2 YYNGEE. CDR3 nucleotides: TGTGCCAGCACGACCCCTGGACAGGGCAACTATGGCTACACCTTC. Translation gives CASTTPGQGNYGYTF. The full variable domain, with the rest looked up from reference TRBV9 and TRBJ1-2, is DSGVTQTPKHLITATGQRVTLRCSPRSGDLSVYWYQQSLDQGLQFLIQYYNGEERAKGNILERFSAQQFPDLHSELNLSSLELGDSALYFCASTTPGQGNYGYTFGSGTRLTVV.

J is TRBJ2-2 and V is TRBV7-9; TRBD1 agrees at 9 bases. The CDR3 contains 15 residues. Germline assignment: CDR1 SEHNR and CDR2 FQNEAQ (reference sequence). V trimming: 5 bases; J trimming: 5 bases; junction bases outside the gene matches: 6. The CDR3 DNA follows: TGTGCCAGCAGCCGAGGGACAGGGATGACCGGGGAGCTGTTTTTT. Protein: CASSRGTGMTGELFF.

The CDR3 protein is CASSSGQGDLTQPQHF. CDR3 bases: TGTGCCAGCAGTTCGGGACAGGGAGATCTGACGCAGCCCCAGCATTTT. The J gene is TRBJ1-5, the V gene TRBV7-9; 9 bases map to TRBD1. With 6 bases clipped from V and 7 bases from J, the junction kept 13 bases outside the gene matches. The germline V gene encodes CDR1 SEHNR and CDR2 FQNEAQ (reference sequence). This CDR3 region has 16 residues. The full variable domain, in which reference TRBV7-9 and TRBJ1-5 provide the parts outside the CDR3, is DTGVSQNPRHKITKRGQNVTFRCDPISEHNRLYWYRQTLGQGPEFLTYFQNEAQLEKSRLLSDRFSAERPKGSFSTLEIQRTEQGDSAMYLCASSSGQGDLTQPQHFGDGTRLSIL.

This chain links TRBV13 with TRBJ2-2; D might be TRBD1 (8 bases). The V end was cut by 3 bases, the J end by 7 bases, with 12 bases between. CDR3 size: 14 residues. From germline, CDR1 is PRHDT and CDR2 FYEKMQ (reference sequence). CDR3 residues: CASSLDREGGELFF. CDR3 in DNA: TGTGCCAGCAGCTTGGACAGGGAGGGCGGGGAGCTGTTTTTT.

The rearrangement joins TRBV2 to TRBJ2-5, with D possibly being TRBD2 (5 bases). V was cut by 8 bases and J by 4 bases, with 11 bases left in between. Germline CDR1 SNHLY, CDR2 FYNNEI. This CDR3 region has 12 residues. The CDR3 DNA reads TGTGCCAGCGAGAGGGCCGGAGAGACCCAGTACTTC. It translates to CASERAGETQYF.

The chain combines TRBV7-9 with TRBJ2-1; 8 bases fit TRBD2. With V trimmed by 8 bases and J by 4 bases, 4 bases remained unmatched. This CDR3 comprises 13 residues. Looked up from germline, CDR1 is SEHNR and CDR2 is FQNEAQ (reference sequence). This CDR3 reads CASEASGYNEQFF. CDR3 nucleotides: TGTGCCAGCGAGGCTAGCGGGTACAATGAGCAGTTCTTC. The full variable domain, its missing parts supplied by reference TRBV7-9 and TRBJ2-1, is DTGVSQNPRHKITKRGQNVTFRCDPISEHNRLYWYRQTLGQGPEFLTYFQNEAQLEKSRLLSDRFSAERPKGSFSTLEIQRTEQGDSAMYLCASEASGYNEQFFGPGTRLTVL.

The rearrangement joins TRBV5-1 to TRBJ1-1; D is ambiguous. This CDR3 is 13 amino acids long. V lost 0 bases to trimming and J lost 3 bases, with 6 bases between them. Germline V gives CDR1 SGHRS, CDR2 YFSETQ. The CDR3 protein is CASSLVADTEAFF. The DNA for the CDR3 is TGCGCCAGCAGCTTGGTCGCAGACACTGAAGCTTTCTTT. Combining the CDR3 with reference TRBV5-1 and TRBJ1-1 gives the whole variable domain KAGVTQTPRYLIKTRGQQVTLSCSPISGHRSVSWYQQTPGQGLQFLFEYFSETQRNKGNFPGRFSGRQFSNSRSEMNVSTLELGDSALYLCASSLVADTEAFFGQGTRLTVV.

The chain joins TRBV6-5 to TRBJ1-2; D might be TRBD1 (6 bases). CDR1 is MNHEY and CDR2 is SVGAGI in the germline V gene. Deletions cut 6 bases from V and 4 bases from J, with 9 bases between. The CDR3 is made up of 12 amino acids. Here the CDR3 DNA reads TGTGCCAGCAGCTTGGACAGCTATGGCTACACCTTC. Its translation: CASSLDSYGYTF.